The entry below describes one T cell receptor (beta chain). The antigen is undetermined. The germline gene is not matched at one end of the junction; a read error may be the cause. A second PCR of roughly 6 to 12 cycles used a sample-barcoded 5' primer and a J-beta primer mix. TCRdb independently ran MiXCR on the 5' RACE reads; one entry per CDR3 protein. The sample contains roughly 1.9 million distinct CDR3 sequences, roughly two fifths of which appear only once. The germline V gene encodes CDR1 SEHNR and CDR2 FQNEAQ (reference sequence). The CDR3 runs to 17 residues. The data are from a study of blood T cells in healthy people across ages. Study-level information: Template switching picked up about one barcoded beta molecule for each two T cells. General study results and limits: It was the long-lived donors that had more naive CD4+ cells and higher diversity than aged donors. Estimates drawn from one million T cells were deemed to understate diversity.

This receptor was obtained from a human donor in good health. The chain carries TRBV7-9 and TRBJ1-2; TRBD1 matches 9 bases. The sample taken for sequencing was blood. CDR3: CVSSRNRGLRPSRGYTF. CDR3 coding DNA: TGTGTCAGCAGCAGAAACAGGGGGCTCAGACCGAGCAGGGGCTACACCTTC. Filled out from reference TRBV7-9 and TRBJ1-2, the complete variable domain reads DTGVSQNPRHKITKRGQNVTFRCDPISEHNRLYWYRQTLGQGPEFLTYFQNEAQLEKSRLLSDRFSAERPKGSFSTLEIQRTEQGDSAMYLCVSSRNRGLRPSRGYTFGSGTRLTVV.